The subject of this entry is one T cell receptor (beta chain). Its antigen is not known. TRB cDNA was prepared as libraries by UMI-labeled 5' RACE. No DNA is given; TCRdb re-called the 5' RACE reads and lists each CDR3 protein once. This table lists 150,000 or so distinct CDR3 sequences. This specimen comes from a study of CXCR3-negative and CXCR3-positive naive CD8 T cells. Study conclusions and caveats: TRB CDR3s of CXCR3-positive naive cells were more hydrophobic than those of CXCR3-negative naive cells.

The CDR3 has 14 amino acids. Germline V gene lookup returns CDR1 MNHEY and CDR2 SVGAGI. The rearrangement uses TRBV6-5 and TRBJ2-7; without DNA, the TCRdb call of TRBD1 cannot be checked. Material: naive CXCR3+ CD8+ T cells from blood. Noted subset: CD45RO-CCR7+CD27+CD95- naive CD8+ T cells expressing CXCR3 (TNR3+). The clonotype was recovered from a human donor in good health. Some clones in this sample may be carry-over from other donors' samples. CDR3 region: CASSPPGQGYEKYF.